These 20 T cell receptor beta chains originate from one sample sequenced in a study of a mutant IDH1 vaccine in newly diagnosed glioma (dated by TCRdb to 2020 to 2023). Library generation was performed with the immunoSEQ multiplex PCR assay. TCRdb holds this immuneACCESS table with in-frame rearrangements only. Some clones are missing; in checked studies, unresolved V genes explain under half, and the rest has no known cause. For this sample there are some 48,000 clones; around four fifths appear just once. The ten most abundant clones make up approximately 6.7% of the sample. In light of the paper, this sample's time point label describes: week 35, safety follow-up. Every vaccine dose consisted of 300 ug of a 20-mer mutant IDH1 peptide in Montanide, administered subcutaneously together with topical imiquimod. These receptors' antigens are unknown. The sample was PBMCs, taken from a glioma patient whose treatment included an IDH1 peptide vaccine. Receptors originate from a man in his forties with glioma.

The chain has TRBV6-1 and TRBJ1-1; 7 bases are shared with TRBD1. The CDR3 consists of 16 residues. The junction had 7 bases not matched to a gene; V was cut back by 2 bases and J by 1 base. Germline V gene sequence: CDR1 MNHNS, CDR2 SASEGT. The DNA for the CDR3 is TGTGCCAGCAGTGAAAGAGGGGGCAGGGGGAACACTGAAGCTTTCTTT. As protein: CASSERGGRGNTEAFF.

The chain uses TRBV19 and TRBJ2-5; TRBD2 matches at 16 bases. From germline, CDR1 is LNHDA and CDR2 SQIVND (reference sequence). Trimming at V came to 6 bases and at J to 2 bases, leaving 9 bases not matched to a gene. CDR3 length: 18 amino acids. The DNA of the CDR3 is TGTGCCAGTAGCCGAAGGGGACTAGCGGGGGGGGGACAAGAGACCCAGTACTTC. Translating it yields CASSRRGLAGGGQETQYF.

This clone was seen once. CDR3 coding DNA: TGTGCCAGCAGCTTGGGCAGCTCTGGAAACACCATATATTTT. Amino acids: CASSLGSSGNTIYF. The chain recombines TRBV5-4 with TRBJ1-3; D not resolved. The CDR3 totals 14 residues. Germline CDR1 reads SGHNT; CDR2 reads YYREEE (reference sequence). Trimming took 0 bases from V and 0 from J, leaving 4 bases between them.

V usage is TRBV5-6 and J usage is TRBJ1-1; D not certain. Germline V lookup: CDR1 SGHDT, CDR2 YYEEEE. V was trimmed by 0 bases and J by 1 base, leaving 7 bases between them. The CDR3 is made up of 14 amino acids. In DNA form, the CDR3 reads TGTGCCAGCAGCTTGGGACGGAGGAACACTGAAGCTTTCTTT. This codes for CASSLGRRNTEAFF.

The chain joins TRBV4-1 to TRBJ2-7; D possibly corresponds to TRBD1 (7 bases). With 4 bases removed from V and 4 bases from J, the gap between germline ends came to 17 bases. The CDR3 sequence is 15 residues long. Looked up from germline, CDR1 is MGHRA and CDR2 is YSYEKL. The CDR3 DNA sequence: TGCGCCAGCAGCCGCAGGGGGGAAAGGGAATACGAGCAGTACTTC. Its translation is CASSRRGEREYEQYF.

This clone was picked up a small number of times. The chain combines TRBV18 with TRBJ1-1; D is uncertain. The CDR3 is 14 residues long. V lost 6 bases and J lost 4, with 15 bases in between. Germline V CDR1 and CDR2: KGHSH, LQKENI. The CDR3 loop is CASSPKDLGTEAFF. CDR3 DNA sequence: TGTGCCAGCTCTCCCAAGGACTTAGGCACTGAAGCTTTCTTT.

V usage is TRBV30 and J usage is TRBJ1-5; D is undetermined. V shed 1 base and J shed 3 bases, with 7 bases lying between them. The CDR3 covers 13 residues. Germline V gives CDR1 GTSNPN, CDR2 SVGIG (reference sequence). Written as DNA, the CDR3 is TGTGCCTGGAGTGCCCAGGTCAATCAGCCCCAGCATTTT. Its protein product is CAWSAQVNQPQHF.

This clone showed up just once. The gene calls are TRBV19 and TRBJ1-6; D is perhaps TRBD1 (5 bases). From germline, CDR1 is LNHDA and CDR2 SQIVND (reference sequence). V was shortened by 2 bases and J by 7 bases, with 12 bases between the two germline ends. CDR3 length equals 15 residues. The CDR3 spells CASSISGNLNSPLHF. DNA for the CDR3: TGTGCCAGTAGTATATCAGGGAACTTGAATTCACCCCTCCACTTT.

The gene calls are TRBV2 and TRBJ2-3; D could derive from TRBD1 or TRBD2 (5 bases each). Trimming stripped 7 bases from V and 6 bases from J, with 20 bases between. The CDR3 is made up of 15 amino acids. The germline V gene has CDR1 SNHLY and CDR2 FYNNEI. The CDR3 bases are TGTGCCAGCACCGAGGGTAAGGGGTCGTTGGATACGCAGTATTTT. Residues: CASTEGKGSLDTQYF.

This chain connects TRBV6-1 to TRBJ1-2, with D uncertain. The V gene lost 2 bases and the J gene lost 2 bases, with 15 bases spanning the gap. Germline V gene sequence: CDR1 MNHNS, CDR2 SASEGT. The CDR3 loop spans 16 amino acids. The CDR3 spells CASSEMAAQLNYGYTF. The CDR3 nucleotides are TGTGCCAGCAGTGAAATGGCAGCCCAACTAAACTATGGCTACACCTTC.

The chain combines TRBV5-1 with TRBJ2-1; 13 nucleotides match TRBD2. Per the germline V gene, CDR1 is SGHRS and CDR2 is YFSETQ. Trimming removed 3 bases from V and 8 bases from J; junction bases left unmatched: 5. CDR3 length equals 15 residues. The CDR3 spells CASSSGLAGIDEQFF. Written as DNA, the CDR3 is TGCGCCAGCAGCTCGGGACTAGCGGGGATAGATGAGCAGTTCTTC.

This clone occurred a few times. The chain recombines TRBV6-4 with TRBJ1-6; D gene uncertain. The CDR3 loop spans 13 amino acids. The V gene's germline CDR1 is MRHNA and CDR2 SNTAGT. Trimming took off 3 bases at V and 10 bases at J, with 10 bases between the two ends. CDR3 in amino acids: CASSESAYSPLHF. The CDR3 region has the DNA TGTGCCAGCAGTGAATCTGCCTACTCACCCCTCCACTTT.

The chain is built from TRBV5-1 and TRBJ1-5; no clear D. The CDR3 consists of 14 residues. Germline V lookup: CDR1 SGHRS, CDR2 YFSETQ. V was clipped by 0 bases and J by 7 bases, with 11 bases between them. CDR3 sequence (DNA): TGCGCCAGCAGCTTGGATGGGCCGGGGCAGCCCCAGCATTTT. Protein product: CASSLDGPGQPQHF.

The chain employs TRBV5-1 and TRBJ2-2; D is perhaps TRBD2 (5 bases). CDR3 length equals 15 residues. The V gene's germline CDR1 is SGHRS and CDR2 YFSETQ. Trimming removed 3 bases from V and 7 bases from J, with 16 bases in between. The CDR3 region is CASSSGIRGGGELFF. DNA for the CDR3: TGCGCCAGCAGCTCTGGGATCCGGGGTGGCGGGGAGCTGTTTTTT.

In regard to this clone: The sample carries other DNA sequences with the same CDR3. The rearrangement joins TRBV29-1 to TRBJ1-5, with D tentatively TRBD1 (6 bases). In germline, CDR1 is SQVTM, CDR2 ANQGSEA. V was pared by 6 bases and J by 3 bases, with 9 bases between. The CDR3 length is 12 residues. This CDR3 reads CSVGGFNQPQHF. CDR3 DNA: TGCAGCGTAGGGGGTTTCAATCAGCCCCAGCATTTT. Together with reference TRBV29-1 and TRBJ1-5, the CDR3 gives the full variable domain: SAVISQKPSRDICQRGTSLTIQCQVDSQVTMMFWYRQQPGQSLTLIATANQGSEATYESGFVIDKFPISRPNLTFSTLTVSNMSPEDSSIYLCSVGGFNQPQHFGDGTRLSIL.

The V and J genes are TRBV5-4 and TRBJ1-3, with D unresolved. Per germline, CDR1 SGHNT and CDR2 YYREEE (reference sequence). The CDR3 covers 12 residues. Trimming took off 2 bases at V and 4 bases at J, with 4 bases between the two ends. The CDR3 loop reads CASSLGGNTIYF. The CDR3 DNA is TGTGCCAGCAGCTTAGGGGGAAACACCATATATTTT.

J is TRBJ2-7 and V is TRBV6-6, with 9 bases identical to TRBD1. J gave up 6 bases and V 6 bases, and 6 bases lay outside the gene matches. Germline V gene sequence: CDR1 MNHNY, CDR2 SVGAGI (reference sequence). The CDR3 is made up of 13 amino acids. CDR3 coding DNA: TGTGCCAGCAGCCCCAACAGGGGGCCCGAGCAGTACTTC. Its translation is CASSPNRGPEQYF.

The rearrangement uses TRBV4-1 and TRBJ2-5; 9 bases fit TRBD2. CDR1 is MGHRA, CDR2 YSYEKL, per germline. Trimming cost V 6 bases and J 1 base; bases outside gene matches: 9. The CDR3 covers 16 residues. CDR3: CASRLTPAGGQETQYF. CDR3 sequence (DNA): TGCGCCAGCAGACTAACCCCAGCGGGGGGCCAAGAGACCCAGTACTTC.

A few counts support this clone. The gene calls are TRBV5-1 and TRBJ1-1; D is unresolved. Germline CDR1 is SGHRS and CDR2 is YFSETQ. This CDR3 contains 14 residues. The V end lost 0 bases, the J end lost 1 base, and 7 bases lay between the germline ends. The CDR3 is CASSLGHSNTEAFF. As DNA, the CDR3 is TGCGCCAGCAGCTTGGGACATTCGAACACTGAAGCTTTCTTT.

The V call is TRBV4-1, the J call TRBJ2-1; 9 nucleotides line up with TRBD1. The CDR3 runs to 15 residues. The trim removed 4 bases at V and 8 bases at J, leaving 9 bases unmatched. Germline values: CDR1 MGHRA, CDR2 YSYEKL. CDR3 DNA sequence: TGCGCCAGCAGCCGATCGGGACAGGGATATGATGAGCAGTTCTTC. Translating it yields CASSRSGQGYDEQFF.